This T cell receptor (beta chain) was observed in a study of molecular identifiers for immune sequencing clone quantification. General study findings and limits: A single cell's spiked Jurkat TCR RNA was reportedly detectable among under 1.1 million naive cells. Underestimation of highly expanded clone sizes could arise where identical TCR molecules share a barcode.

Previously described methods with listed TCR primers produced the bulk TCR libraries. In TCRdb, the PCR reads were re-called with MiXCR into one record per CDR3 protein. The sample has 300,000 to 400,000 distinct CDR3 sequences; 20% to 25% are singletons. The CDR3 is 10 residues long. Germline CDR1 reads GTSNPN; CDR2 reads SVGIG (reference sequence). V lost 4 bases and J 4 bases, leaving 5 bases between the germline ends. This clonotype has just a few counts. Antigen unknown. CD8+CD4-CCR7+CD45RA+ cells were sorted as naive CD8 T cells. Sequenced: naive CD8+ T cells from blood, with Jurkat cell RNA spiked in. Subset defined: FACS-sorted CD8+CD4-CCR7+CD45RA+ naive T cells. This chain uses TRBV30 with TRBJ2-7; unclear D gene. The receptor was isolated from a human donor in good health. Some libraries in this study had Jurkat cell RNA spiked in. The DNA of the CDR3 is TGTGCCTGGATGGGGTACGAGCAGTACTTC. Its translation: CAWMGYEQYF.